These T cell receptor beta chains were read from a single sample in a study of T cell clones after liver transplantation. Only in-frame clones appear in the TCRdb table, and some are missing; sequencing was by immunoSEQ multiplex PCR. The table has some 75,000 clones, 80% seen once; the top ten hold about 0.63%. Sequenced material: CD4+ T cells from blood, taken before liver transplant. The receptors were gathered from a human donor who received a liver transplant. The CDR3 runs from the conserved cysteine through the conserved F or W. Each record gives: V gene, D gene, J gene, clone size, CDR3 protein, CDR3 DNA. The D gene is left open where the match is weak. The listing skips clone size in some rows; elsewhere it reads once, few, many or a size class.

TRBV15,TRBD1,TRBJ2-3,once,CATSRFRQGGSTDTQYF,TGTGCCACCAGCAGATTTAGACAGGGGGGGAGCACAGATACGCAGTATTTT
TRBV7-3,TRBD1,TRBJ1-2,NA,CASSLSGTEGYTF,TGTGCCAGCAGCTTAAGTGGGACAGAAGGCTACACCTTC
TRBV29-1,NA,TRBJ1-1,NA,CSGELGNTEAFF,TGCAGCGGGGAGTTGGGGAACACTGAAGCTTTCTTT
TRBV6-5,NA,TRBJ1-5,few,CASSPEYSNQPQHF,TGTGCCAGCAGCCCAGAGTATAGCAATCAGCCCCAGCATTTT
TRBV6-5,TRBD1,TRBJ1-4,NA,CASSYDRAREKLFF,TGTGCCAGCAGTTATGACAGGGCCAGGGAAAAACTGTTTTTT
TRBV29-1,NA,TRBJ1-1,NA,CSVDNPTEAFF,TGCAGCGTTGATAACCCCACTGAAGCTTTCTTT
TRBV7-2,NA,TRBJ1-5,NA,CASSFTQGLNQPQHF,TGTGCCAGCAGCTTCACTCAGGGGTTGAATCAGCCCCAGCATTTT
TRBV28,NA,TRBJ2-2,NA,CASSLVTGELFF,TGTGCCAGCAGTTTAGTCACCGGGGAGCTGTTTTTT
TRBV10-2,NA,TRBJ2-7,few,CASSGISMRDYEQYF,TGCGCCAGCAGTGGAATTTCGATGCGAGACTACGAGCAGTACTTC
TRBV7-2,TRBD1,TRBJ1-1,NA,CASSVGQGYPEAFF,TGTGCCAGCAGCGTGGGACAGGGGTACCCTGAAGCTTTCTTT
TRBV5-4,TRBD2,TRBJ2-2,NA,CASSRGLAGPGGELFF,TGTGCCAGCAGCAGGGGACTAGCGGGGCCGGGTGGGGAGCTGTTTTTT
TRBV5-1,TRBD1,TRBJ1-2,NA,CASSTAGGANYGYTF,TGCGCCAGCAGCACCGCAGGGGGAGCTAACTATGGCTACACCTTC
TRBV5-6,NA,TRBJ2-7,NA,CASSLGLKAYEQYF,TGTGCCAGCAGCCTGGGACTTAAAGCCTACGAGCAGTACTTC
TRBV28,TRBD2,TRBJ2-7,NA,CASSLHLAASYEQYF,TGTGCCAGCAGTTTACATCTAGCGGCTTCCTACGAGCAGTACTTC
TRBV7-2,NA,TRBJ1-3,NA,CASSLNRGNTIYF,TGTGCCAGCAGCCTGAACAGGGGAAACACCATATATTTT
TRBV29-1,NA,TRBJ1-4,NA,CSAGTTANEKLFF,TGCAGCGCTGGGACAACTGCTAATGAAAAACTGTTTTTT
TRBV5-6,NA,TRBJ1-3,NA,CASSLTGPSGNTIYF,TGTGCCAGCAGCCTAACCGGACCCTCTGGAAACACCATATATTTT
TRBV6-5,NA,TRBJ2-7,NA,CASRRFTGPYEQYF,TGTGCCAGCAGAAGATTCACCGGACCCTACGAGCAGTACTTC
TRBV7-9,NA,TRBJ2-3,NA,CASSPLESPIGTDTQYF,TGTGCCAGCAGCCCCCTTGAGAGCCCTATAGGCACAGATACGCAGTATTTT
TRBV19,TRBD1,TRBJ2-2,NA,CASSQWDRGNTGELFF,TGTGCCAGTAGTCAATGGGACAGGGGGAACACCGGGGAGCTGTTTTTT
TRBV27,NA,TRBJ2-7,NA,CASSPGSLYEQYF,TGTGCCAGCAGTCCCGGGTCCCTATACGAGCAGTACTTC
TRBV9,NA,TRBJ2-3,once,CASSVAPSQKGGTDTQYF,TGTGCCAGCAGCGTAGCCCCCAGTCAAAAGGGGGGCACAGATACGCAGTATTTT
TRBV7-2,TRBD2,TRBJ2-7,NA,CASSASGRAGEQYF,TGTGCCAGCAGCGCTAGCGGGAGGGCAGGCGAGCAGTACTTC
TRBV20-1,NA,TRBJ1-1,NA,CSARGQGLAFF,TGCAGTGCTAGAGGTCAGGGCTTGGCTTTCTTT
TRBV10-3,NA,TRBJ2-2,NA,CAISESAGNGELFF,TGTGCCATCAGTGAGTCAGCGGGTAACGGGGAGCTGTTTTTT
TRBV18,TRBD1,TRBJ2-6,NA,CASSPGTGNSGANVLTF,TGTGCCAGCTCACCCGGGACAGGGAATTCTGGGGCCAACGTCCTGACTTTC